This T cell receptor (beta chain) came from a study of vaccination and CD4 T cells after COVID-19. Study-wide context: Post-vaccination specimens were collected at a median of roughly 65 days following dose two (range 14 to 241).

CD4+ T cells that had been cultured provided DNA sequenced with the Oncomine TCR Beta short-read assay. TCRdb reanalysed the PCR reads using MiXCR and keeps one entry per CDR3 protein. The sample shows 20,000 to 25,000 distinct CDR3 sequences, 30% to 35% of them seen only once. This CDR3 spans 14 amino acids. The ends were cut back, 4 bases at V and 1 base at J, with 11 bases in the middle. Germline CDR1 SGHNT, CDR2 YYREEE (reference sequence). Time point defined: late sampling 161 to 241 days after vaccination in a few convalescent patients. Treatment noted: roughly 10-day PBMC culture with coronavirus spike peptide pools or control peptides (ViraFEST assay). A remark on this clonotype: Its antigen is not identified.

J is TRBJ2-5 and V is TRBV5-4; D may be TRBD1 or TRBD2 (6 bases each). The receptor's source is a human donor who had recovered from COVID-19. The starting material was CD4+ T cells from blood, cultured in vitro, obtained about 7 months after SARS-CoV-2 vaccination. The CDR3 DNA is TGTGCCAGCAGCCCGAGGGGGGCCCAAGAGACCCAGTACTTC. Translating gives CASSPRGAQETQYF.